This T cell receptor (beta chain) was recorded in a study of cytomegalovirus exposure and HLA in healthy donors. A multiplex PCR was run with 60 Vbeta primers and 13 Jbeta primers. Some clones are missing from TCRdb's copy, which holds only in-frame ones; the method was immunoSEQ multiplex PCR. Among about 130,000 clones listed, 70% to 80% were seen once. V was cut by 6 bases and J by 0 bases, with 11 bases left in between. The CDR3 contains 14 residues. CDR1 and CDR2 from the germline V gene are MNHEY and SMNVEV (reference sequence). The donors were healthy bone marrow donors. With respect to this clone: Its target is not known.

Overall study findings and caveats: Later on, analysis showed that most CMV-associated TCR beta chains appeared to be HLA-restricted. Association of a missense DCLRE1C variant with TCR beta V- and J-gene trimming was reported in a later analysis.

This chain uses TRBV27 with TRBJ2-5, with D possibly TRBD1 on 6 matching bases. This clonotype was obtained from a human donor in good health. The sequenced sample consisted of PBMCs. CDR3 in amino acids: CASRDRKYQETQYF. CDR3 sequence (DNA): TGTGCCAGCAGGGACAGAAAGTACCAAGAGACCCAGTACTTC.